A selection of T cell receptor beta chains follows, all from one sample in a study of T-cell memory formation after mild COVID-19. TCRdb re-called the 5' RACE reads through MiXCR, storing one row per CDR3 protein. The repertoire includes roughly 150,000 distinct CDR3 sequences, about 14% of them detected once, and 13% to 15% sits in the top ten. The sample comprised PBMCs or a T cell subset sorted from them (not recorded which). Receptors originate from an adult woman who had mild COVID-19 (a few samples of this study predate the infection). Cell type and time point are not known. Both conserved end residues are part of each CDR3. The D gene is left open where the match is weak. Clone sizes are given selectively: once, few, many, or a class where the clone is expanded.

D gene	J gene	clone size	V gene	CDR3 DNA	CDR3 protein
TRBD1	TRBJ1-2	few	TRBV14	TGTGCCAGCAGTCACGGACAGGGGAGAGGTGGCTACACCTTC	CASSHGQGRGGYTF
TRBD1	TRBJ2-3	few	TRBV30	TGTGCCTCCGGAGTCGAGGGACAGGAGAACACAGATACGCAGTATTTT	CASGVEGQENTDTQYF
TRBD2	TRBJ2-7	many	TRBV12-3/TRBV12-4	TGTGCCAGCAGTCCCCGGACTAGCGGGAGTTTCAAGCAGTACTTC	CASSPRTSGSFKQYF
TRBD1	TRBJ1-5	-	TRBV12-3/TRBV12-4	TGTGCCAGCAGAAAGGGACAGGGTAATCAGCCCCAGCATTTT	CASRKGQGNQPQHF
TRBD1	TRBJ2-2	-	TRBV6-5	TGTGCCAGCAGTAATTACAGGGGGCCGAACACCGGGGAGCTGTTTTTT	CASSNYRGPNTGELFF
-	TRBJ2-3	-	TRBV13	TGTGCCAGCAGCCACCGTACGGATACGCAGTATTTT	CASSHRTDTQYF
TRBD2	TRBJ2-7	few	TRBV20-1	TGCAGTGCTACAGGCAGACTAGCGGACTACGAGCAGTACTTC	CSATGRLADYEQYF
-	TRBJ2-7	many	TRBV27	TGTGCCAGCAGTTTCAGCGCGGGCTACGAGCAGTACTTC	CASSFSAGYEQYF
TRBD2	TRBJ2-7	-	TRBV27	TGTGCCAGCCGGGGGGTCAATTCCTACGAGCAGTACTTC	CASRGVNSYEQYF
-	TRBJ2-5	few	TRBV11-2	TGTGCCAGCAGCTTAGGCGCAACTAGAAAACAAGAGACCCAGTACTTC	CASSLGATRKQETQYF
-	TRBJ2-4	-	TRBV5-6	TGTGCCAGCAGCCTCGACGGACTACTAGCCAAAAACATTCAGTACTTC	CASSLDGLLAKNIQYF